Listed below are T cell receptor beta chains from one sample, sequenced in a study of cytomegalovirus exposure and HLA in healthy donors. TCRdb keeps only in-frame clones here, not all; method: immunoSEQ multiplex PCR. Of roughly 56,000 clones in the sample, 81% were seen once. The sequencing input was PBMCs. These receptors came from a boy younger than 18 in good health and CMV-seropositive. The conserved cysteine and the conserved F or W are not part of the CDR3 here. The order of the fields is V gene, clone size, J gene, CDR3 protein. Some rows have no size entry. The others give once, few or many, or a class for an expanded clone.

v_call: TRBV2; clone_size: .; j_call: TRBJ2-3; cdr3_aa: ASSKRLAGDTQY
v_call: TRBV9; clone_size: .; j_call: TRBJ2-7; cdr3_aa: ASSSGQAPYEQY
v_call: TRBV6-1; clone_size: .; j_call: TRBJ1-4; cdr3_aa: ASGRLLPEKLF
v_call: TRBV9; clone_size: .; j_call: TRBJ2-5; cdr3_aa: ASTREQGKETQY
v_call: TRBV5-4; clone_size: .; j_call: TRBJ1-2; cdr3_aa: ASSSPGSFYGYT
v_call: TRBV4-2; clone_size: .; j_call: TRBJ2-1; cdr3_aa: ASSPVSGSLVEQF
v_call: TRBV7-9; clone_size: .; j_call: TRBJ1-1; cdr3_aa: ASSLAGTVNTEAF
v_call: TRBV29-1; clone_size: .; j_call: TRBJ2-7; cdr3_aa: SVGTDEQY
v_call: TRBV11-1; clone_size: .; j_call: TRBJ1-6; cdr3_aa: ASSLEGGITDSPLH
v_call: TRBV6-1; clone_size: few; j_call: TRBJ2-7; cdr3_aa: ASSEEGTGAYEQY
v_call: TRBV5-6; clone_size: once; j_call: TRBJ2-7; cdr3_aa: ASSLGEGTSYEQY
v_call: TRBV7-9; clone_size: .; j_call: TRBJ2-5; cdr3_aa: ASSSLAAGETQY
v_call: TRBV5-4; clone_size: .; j_call: TRBJ2-7; cdr3_aa: ASSRDSYEQY
v_call: TRBV5-1; clone_size: .; j_call: TRBJ2-3; cdr3_aa: ASSSEPRAGDTQY
v_call: TRBV29-1; clone_size: few; j_call: TRBJ2-2; cdr3_aa: SGVSEDTGELF
v_call: TRBV2; clone_size: .; j_call: TRBJ2-5; cdr3_aa: ASKGQQETQY
v_call: TRBV10-1; clone_size: .; j_call: TRBJ2-2; cdr3_aa: ASSESTGAGPTGELF
v_call: TRBV6-5; clone_size: .; j_call: TRBJ1-2; cdr3_aa: ASGRGPNYGYT
v_call: TRBV9; clone_size: .; j_call: TRBJ2-4; cdr3_aa: ASSKRQEDIQY
v_call: TRBV29-1; clone_size: .; j_call: TRBJ1-1; cdr3_aa: SVESSGGWDTEAF
v_call: TRBV10-3; clone_size: .; j_call: TRBJ1-1; cdr3_aa: AIKSSGKGMNTEAF
v_call: TRBV7-3; clone_size: .; j_call: TRBJ2-5; cdr3_aa: ASSPIKVAEETQY
v_call: TRBV2; clone_size: .; j_call: TRBJ1-1; cdr3_aa: ASRIGTGGLTEAF
v_call: TRBV12-5; clone_size: .; j_call: TRBJ2-5; cdr3_aa: ASGFTGTQY
v_call: TRBV2; clone_size: .; j_call: TRBJ2-7; cdr3_aa: ASSGAGRDEQY
v_call: TRBV27; clone_size: .; j_call: TRBJ2-1; cdr3_aa: ASSWRGQNEQF
v_call: TRBV5-1; clone_size: .; j_call: TRBJ2-7; cdr3_aa: ASSSGTGNEQY
v_call: TRBV11-2; clone_size: .; j_call: TRBJ2-5; cdr3_aa: ASSSRGLGETQY
v_call: TRBV6-1; clone_size: .; j_call: TRBJ1-1; cdr3_aa: ASEGQKNTEAF
v_call: TRBV25-1; clone_size: .; j_call: TRBJ2-4; cdr3_aa: ASTPSRGSGDKNIQY
v_call: TRBV6-6; clone_size: .; j_call: TRBJ1-6; cdr3_aa: ASSYSTFSPLH
v_call: TRBV12-5; clone_size: .; j_call: TRBJ2-1; cdr3_aa: ASGSGPGLAGGPRFRF
v_call: TRBV11-1; clone_size: .; j_call: TRBJ2-6; cdr3_aa: ASSLPSNVLT